The next 19 T cell receptor beta chains were all read from a single sample in a study of Graves' ophthalmopathy and Graves' hyperthyroidism. Amplification from RNA transcripts yielded the TCR beta CDR3 regions. Second-round multiplex PCR came after first-round RT-PCR with HTBI primers. TCRdb used MiXCR to reprocess the multiplex PCR reads, holding one entry per CDR3 protein. The data contain 150,000 to 200,000 distinct CDR3 sequences, roughly 36% of them singletons. The sample taken for sequencing was peripheral blood. Receptor source: a man aged 25-45 years with Graves' ophthalmopathy.

The chain is built from TRBV6-5 and TRBJ2-7, with 10 bases that match TRBD2. The CDR3 sequence is 15 residues long. Germline-derived CDR1 and CDR2 are MNHEY and SVGAGI. V lost 4 bases and J lost 0; bases outside the gene matches: 3. CDR3 sequence: CASSSPSGSSYEQYF. In nucleotides, the CDR3 is TGTGCCAGCAGTTCGCCTAGCGGGAGCTCCTACGAGCAGTACTTC.

This clonotype appeared many times. The chain is built from TRBV20-1 and TRBJ2-7, with 7 bases matching TRBD2. The V gene's germline CDR1 is DFQATT and CDR2 SNEGSKA (reference sequence). The CDR3 is 13 amino acids. V shed 3 bases and J 4 bases; nucleotides not matched to a gene: 6. CDR3 residues: CSARSNSGYEQYF. The CDR3 DNA follows: TGCAGTGCTAGGTCCAATAGCGGGTACGAGCAGTACTTC.

The table lists this clonotype with many counts. This chain joins TRBV27 and TRBJ1-6; 7 nucleotides align to TRBD1. This CDR3 comprises 14 residues. Germline CDR1 is MNHEY and CDR2 is SMNVEV (reference sequence). With 7 bases clipped from V and 6 bases from J, the junction kept 6 bases outside the gene matches. CDR3 nucleotides: TGTGCCAGCACCCGCAGGGGGGGTAATTCACCCCTCCACTTT. Translation: CASTRRGGNSPLHF.

V gene TRBV7-6 combines with J gene TRBJ2-5, with D tentatively TRBD2 (6 bases). Germline CDR1 reads SGHVS; CDR2 reads FNYEAQ. The CDR3 is 14 residues long. V lost 1 base, J lost 3 bases, and 9 bases lay in between. This CDR3 is CASSLVSGEETQYF. CDR3 DNA sequence: TGTGCCAGCAGCTTAGTTAGCGGTGAAGAGACCCAGTACTTC.

The rearrangement joins TRBV29-1 to TRBJ2-5, with D perhaps matching TRBD2 (6 bases). Germline CDR1 SQVTM, CDR2 ANQGSEA. CDR3 length: 13 amino acids. Deletions cut 4 bases from V and 1 base from J, with 10 bases between. In DNA form, the CDR3 reads TGCAGCGTTGGTGTGGGGGGCCAAGAGACCCAGTACTTC. It encodes CSVGVGGQETQYF.

This clonotype was detected ten times or more. V is TRBV5-1 and J is TRBJ2-7; possibly TRBD1 or TRBD2 for D (6 bases each). This CDR3 comprises 13 residues. Per germline, CDR1 SGHRS and CDR2 YFSETQ. The ends were cut back, 7 bases at V and 4 bases at J, with 15 bases in the middle. The CDR3 here is CASCRGDRYEQYF. CDR3 sequence (DNA): TGCGCCAGCTGTAGGGGGGATCGGTACGAGCAGTACTTC.

This clonotype came up many times. V and J are TRBV20-1 and TRBJ1-2, with 7 bases identical to TRBD1. This CDR3 is 16 amino acids long. The V gene end was trimmed by 0 bases and the J gene end by 8 bases; junction bases not matched to a gene: 15. CDR1 and CDR2 from the germline V gene are DFQATT and SNEGSKA (reference sequence). The CDR3 nucleotides are TGCAGTGCTAGAGATAGTGGACGGGACAGCTTTAGCGGCTACACCTTC. As protein: CSARDSGRDSFSGYTF.

This clonotype was detected many times. This chain connects TRBV6-1 to TRBJ1-6; D might be TRBD1 (6 bases). Germline V gene data show CDR1 as MNHNS and CDR2 as SASEGT. V was cut by 5 bases and J by 9 bases, with 8 bases left in between. This CDR3 is 12 amino acids long. The CDR3 is CASSKQGSPLHF. The DNA of the CDR3 is TGTGCCAGCAGTAAACAGGGTTCACCCCTCCACTTT.

This clonotype was recorded at least ten times. Its ends do not fully match the called genes, so a read error is possible. The J gene is TRBJ2-7, the V gene TRBV6-2 or TRBV6-3, with TRBD2 matching 10 bases. The CDR3 is 15 amino acids. Germline V gene data show CDR1 as MNHEY and CDR2 as SVGEGT. Written as DNA, the CDR3 is TGTACCAGCACCTCCCTAGCGGGAGAATCCTACGAGCAGTACTTC. This sequence encodes CTSTSLAGESYEQYF.

The chain combines TRBV12-3 or TRBV12-4 with TRBJ2-7, with D tentatively TRBD2 (7 bases). V was trimmed by 6 bases and J by 2 bases, leaving 20 bases between them. The CDR3 consists of 16 residues. The DNA for the CDR3 is TGTGCCAGCAGCCAGAGGGGGACGGGAGGTCCCTACGAGCAGTACTTC. It encodes CASSQRGTGGPYEQYF.

The chain couples TRBV15 to TRBJ1-6; 7 nucleotides align to TRBD1. The CDR3 length is 14 residues. CDR1 and CDR2 from the germline V gene are LNHNV and YYDKDF (reference sequence). J gave up 7 bases and V 3 bases, and 3 bases lay outside the gene matches. DNA of the CDR3: TGTGCCACCAGCAGGGGCAGGGGGAATTCACCCCTCCACTTT. Its translation: CATSRGRGNSPLHF.

This clonotype has a count of ten or more. The chain employs TRBV7-9 and TRBJ2-7; D may match TRBD1 or TRBD2 (6 bases each). V lost 3 bases and J 4 bases, leaving 19 bases between the germline ends. Germline CDR1 is SEHNR and CDR2 is FQNEAQ (reference sequence). The CDR3 contains 16 residues. CDR3 sequence: CASSFGGAGKNYEQYF. CDR3 DNA sequence: TGTGCCAGCAGCTTTGGGGGCGCGGGAAAGAATTACGAGCAGTACTTC.

The V gene is TRBV20-1, the J gene TRBJ2-5; 9 bases fit TRBD2. J gave up 5 bases and V 3 bases, and 7 bases lay outside the gene matches. CDR3 length: 14 residues. Per germline, CDR1 DFQATT and CDR2 SNEGSKA (reference sequence). CDR3 protein: CSARVAGVRETQYF. CDR3 DNA: TGCAGTGCTAGGGTAGCGGGAGTCCGGGAGACCCAGTACTTC.

This clonotype turned up a few times. V usage is TRBV15 and J usage is TRBJ2-7; D is unresolved. Germline loops: CDR1 LNHNV, CDR2 YYDKDF (reference sequence). The V and J ends lost 5 bases and 5 bases respectively, with 10 bases between them. The CDR3 is 12 residues long. CDR3 in DNA: TGTGCCACCAGCCCCAAGGGAAACGAGCAGTACTTC. The encoded protein is CATSPKGNEQYF.

The J gene is TRBJ2-7, the V gene TRBV6-2 or TRBV6-3; TRBD2 matches 13 bases. Germline loops: CDR1 MNHEY, CDR2 SVGEGT. Trimming took 6 bases from V and 7 from J; bases not matched to a gene: 9. The CDR3 is 15 amino acids. The CDR3 sequence: CASSRGLAGVSEQYF. DNA for the CDR3: TGTGCCAGCAGCCGCGGACTAGCGGGAGTGAGTGAGCAGTACTTC.

The V gene is TRBV10-3, the J gene TRBJ1-1; D gene ambiguous. CDR3 length: 13 amino acids. The V and J ends lost 6 bases and 3 bases respectively, with 11 bases between them. Germline CDR1 ENHRY, CDR2 SYGVKD. CDR3 DNA sequence: TGTGCCATCAGGACACCTTTAGACACTGAAGCTTTCTTT. Translated, it gives CAIRTPLDTEAFF.

The chain carries TRBV12-3 or TRBV12-4 and TRBJ1-2; no reliable D call. V was shortened by 3 bases and J by 8 bases, with 19 bases between the two germline ends. This CDR3 is 15 amino acids long. CDR3 nucleotide sequence: TGTGCCAGCAGTTTTCTTACCATGGATTTGAGGGGCTACACCTTC. The encoded protein is CASSFLTMDLRGYTF.

The rearrangement links TRBV28 to TRBJ1-2; TRBD1 might be the D (5 bases). The CDR3 sequence is 15 residues long. Germline V lookup: CDR1 MDHEN, CDR2 SYDVKM. V was cut by 5 bases and J by 5 bases, with 18 bases left in between. CDR3: CASSPLREGHYGYTF. DNA of the CDR3: TGTGCCAGCAGTCCCCTGAGGGAGGGGCATTATGGCTACACCTTC.

Many counts were recorded for this clonotype. The rearrangement uses TRBV27 and TRBJ2-7; D might be TRBD1 (5 bases). The CDR3 loop spans 15 amino acids. Trimming cost V 3 bases and J 2 bases, with 14 bases left between them. CDR1 MNHEY and CDR2 SMNVEV come from the germline V gene (reference sequence). CDR3 DNA sequence: TGTGCCAGCAGTTTTCGCAACACAGGAACCTACGAGCAGTACTTC. The encoded protein is CASSFRNTGTYEQYF.